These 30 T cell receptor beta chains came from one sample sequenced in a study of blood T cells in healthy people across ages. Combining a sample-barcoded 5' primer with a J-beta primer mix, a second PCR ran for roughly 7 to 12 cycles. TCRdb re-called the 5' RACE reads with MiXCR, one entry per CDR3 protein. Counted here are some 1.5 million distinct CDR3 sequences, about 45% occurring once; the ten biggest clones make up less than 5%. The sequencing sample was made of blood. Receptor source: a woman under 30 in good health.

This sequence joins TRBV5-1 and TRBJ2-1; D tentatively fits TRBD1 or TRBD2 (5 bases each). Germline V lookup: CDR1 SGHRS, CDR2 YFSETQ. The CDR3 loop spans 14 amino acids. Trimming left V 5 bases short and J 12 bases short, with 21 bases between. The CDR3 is CASRMGDRPGLQFF. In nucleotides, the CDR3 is TGCGCCAGCAGAATGGGAGACAGACCTGGGTTGCAGTTCTTC.

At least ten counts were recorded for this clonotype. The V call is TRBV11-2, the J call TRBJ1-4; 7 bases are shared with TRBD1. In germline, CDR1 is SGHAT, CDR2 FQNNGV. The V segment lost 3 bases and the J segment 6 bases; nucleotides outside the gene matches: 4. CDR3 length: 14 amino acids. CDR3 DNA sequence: TGTGCCAGCAGCTTGGGACAGCTCGATGAAAAACTGTTTTTT. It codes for CASSLGQLDEKLFF.

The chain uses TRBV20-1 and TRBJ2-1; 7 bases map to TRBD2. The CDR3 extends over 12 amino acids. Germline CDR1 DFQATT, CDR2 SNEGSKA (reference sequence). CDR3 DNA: TGCAGCGTTCACTCTAGCGGCAATGAGCAGTTCTTC. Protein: CSVHSSGNEQFF.

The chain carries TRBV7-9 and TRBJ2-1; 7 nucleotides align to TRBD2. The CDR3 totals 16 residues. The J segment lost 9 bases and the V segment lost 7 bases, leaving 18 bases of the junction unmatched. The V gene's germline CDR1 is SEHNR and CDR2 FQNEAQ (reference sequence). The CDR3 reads CASTSRRTSLKIEQFF. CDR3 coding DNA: TGTGCCAGCACCTCTAGGCGGACTAGTCTGAAGATTGAGCAGTTCTTC.

CDR3 DNA sequence: TGTGCCAGCAGCTTCTGGACAGGTCGCTTATCGGACTATGGCTACACCTTC. Protein product: CASSFWTGRLSDYGYTF. The chain is built from TRBV3-1 and TRBJ1-2; 7 positions match TRBD1. This CDR3 is 17 amino acids long. Germline CDR1 and CDR2: LGHDT and YNNKEL (reference sequence). Germline trimming cut 5 bases from V and 3 bases from J; bases unmatched to any gene: 15.

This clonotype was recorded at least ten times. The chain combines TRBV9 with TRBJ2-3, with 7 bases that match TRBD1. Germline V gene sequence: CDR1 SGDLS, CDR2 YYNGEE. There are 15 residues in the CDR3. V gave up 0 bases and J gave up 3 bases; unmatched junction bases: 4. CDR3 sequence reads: CASSVGGGWTDTQYF. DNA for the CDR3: TGTGCCAGCAGCGTAGGAGGGGGCTGGACAGATACGCAGTATTTT.

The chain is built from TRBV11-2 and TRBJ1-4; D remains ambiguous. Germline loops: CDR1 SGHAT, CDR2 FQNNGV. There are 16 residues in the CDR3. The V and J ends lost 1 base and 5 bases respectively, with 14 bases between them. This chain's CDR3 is CASSLAPGLGNEKLFF. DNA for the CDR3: TGTGCCAGCAGCTTAGCACCGGGCCTCGGCAATGAAAAACTGTTTTTT. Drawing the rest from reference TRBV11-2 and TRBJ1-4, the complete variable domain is EAGVAQSPRYKIIEKRQSVAFWCNPISGHATLYWYQQILGQGPKLLIQFQNNGVVDDSQLPKDRFSAERLKGVDSTLKIQPAKLEDSAVYLCASSLAPGLGNEKLFFGSGTQLSVL.

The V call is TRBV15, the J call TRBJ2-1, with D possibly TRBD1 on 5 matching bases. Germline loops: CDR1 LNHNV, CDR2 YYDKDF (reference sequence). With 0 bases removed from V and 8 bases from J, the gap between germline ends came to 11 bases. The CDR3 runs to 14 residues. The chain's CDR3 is CATSRDHRGYEQFF. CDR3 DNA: TGTGCCACCAGCAGAGATCATAGGGGATATGAGCAGTTCTTC.

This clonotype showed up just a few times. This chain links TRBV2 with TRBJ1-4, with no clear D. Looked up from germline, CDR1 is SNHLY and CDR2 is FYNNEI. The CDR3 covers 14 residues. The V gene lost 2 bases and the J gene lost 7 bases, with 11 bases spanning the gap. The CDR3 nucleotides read TGTGCCAGCAGTGAATTGTGGGGAGGTGAAAAACTGTTTTTT. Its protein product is CASSELWGGEKLFF.

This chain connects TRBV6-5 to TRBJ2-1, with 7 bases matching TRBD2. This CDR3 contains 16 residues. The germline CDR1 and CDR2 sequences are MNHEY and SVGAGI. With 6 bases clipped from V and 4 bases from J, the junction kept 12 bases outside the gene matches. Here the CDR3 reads CASSNPGLTKYNEQFF. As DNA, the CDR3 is TGTGCCAGCAGCAATCCGGGACTAACTAAGTACAATGAGCAGTTCTTC.

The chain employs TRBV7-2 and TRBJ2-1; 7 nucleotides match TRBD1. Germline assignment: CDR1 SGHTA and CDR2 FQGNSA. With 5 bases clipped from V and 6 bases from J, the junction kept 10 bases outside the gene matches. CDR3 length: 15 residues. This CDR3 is CASSPGRGGRNEQFF. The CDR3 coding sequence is TGTGCCAGCAGCCCCGGGCGAGGGGGCCGCAATGAGCAGTTCTTC. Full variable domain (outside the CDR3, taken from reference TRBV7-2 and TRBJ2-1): GAGVSQSPSNKVTEKGKDVELRCDPISGHTALYWYRQSLGQGLEFLIYFQGNSAPDKSGLPSDRFSAERTGGSVSTLTIQRTQQEDSAVYLCASSPGRGGRNEQFFGPGTRLTVL.

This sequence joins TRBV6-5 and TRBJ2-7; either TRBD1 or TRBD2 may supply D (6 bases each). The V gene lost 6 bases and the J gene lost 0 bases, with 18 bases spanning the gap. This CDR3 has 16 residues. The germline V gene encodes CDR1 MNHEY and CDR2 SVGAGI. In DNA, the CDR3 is TGTGCCAGCAGGAATTTTTGGGGGGCCCACTCCTACGAGCAGTACTTC. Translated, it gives CASRNFWGAHSYEQYF.

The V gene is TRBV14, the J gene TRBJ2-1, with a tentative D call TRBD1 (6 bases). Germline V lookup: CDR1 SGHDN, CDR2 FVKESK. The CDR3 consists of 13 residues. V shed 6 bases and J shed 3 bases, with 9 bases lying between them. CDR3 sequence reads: CASSGQIYNEQFF. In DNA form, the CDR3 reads TGTGCCAGCAGTGGACAGATCTACAATGAGCAGTTCTTC.

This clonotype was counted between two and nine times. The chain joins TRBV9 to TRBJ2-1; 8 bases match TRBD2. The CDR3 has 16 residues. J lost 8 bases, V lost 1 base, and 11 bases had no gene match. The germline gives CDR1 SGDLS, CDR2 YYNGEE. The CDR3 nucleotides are TGTGCCAGCAGCGTATGGCGGGGGGAAATGCTCCATGAGCAGTTCTTC. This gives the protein CASSVWRGEMLHEQFF.

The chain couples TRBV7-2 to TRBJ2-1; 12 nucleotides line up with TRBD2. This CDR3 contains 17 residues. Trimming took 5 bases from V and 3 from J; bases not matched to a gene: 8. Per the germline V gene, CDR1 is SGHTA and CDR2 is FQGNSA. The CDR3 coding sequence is TGTGCCAGCAGCCCCCGGACTAGCGGGATTCACTACAATGAGCAGTTCTTC. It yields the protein CASSPRTSGIHYNEQFF.

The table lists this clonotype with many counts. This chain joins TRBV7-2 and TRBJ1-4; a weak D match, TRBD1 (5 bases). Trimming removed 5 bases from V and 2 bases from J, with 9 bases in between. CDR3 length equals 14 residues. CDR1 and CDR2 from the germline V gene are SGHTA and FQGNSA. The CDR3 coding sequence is TGTGCCAGCAGCCTCGGACACACTAATGAAAAACTGTTTTTT. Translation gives CASSLGHTNEKLFF.

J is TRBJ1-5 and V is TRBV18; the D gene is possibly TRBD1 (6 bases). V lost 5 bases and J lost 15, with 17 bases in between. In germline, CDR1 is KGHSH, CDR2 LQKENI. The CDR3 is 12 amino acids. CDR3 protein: CASSETGTTAHF. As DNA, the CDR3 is TGTGCCAGCTCAGAAACCGGGACAACGGCGCATTTT. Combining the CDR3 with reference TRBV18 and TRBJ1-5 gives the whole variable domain NAGVMQNPRHLVRRRGQEARLRCSPMKGHSHVYWYRQLPEEGLKFMVYLQKENIIDESGMPKERFSAEFPKEGPSILRIQQVVRGDSAAYFCASSETGTTAHFGDGTRLSIL.

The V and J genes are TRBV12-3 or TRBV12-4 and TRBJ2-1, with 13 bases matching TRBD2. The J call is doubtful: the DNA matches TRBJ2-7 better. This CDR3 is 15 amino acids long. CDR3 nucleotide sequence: TGTGCCAGCAGCCTAACTAGCGGGGGGGCTAATGAGCAGTACTTC. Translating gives CASSLTSGGANEQYF.

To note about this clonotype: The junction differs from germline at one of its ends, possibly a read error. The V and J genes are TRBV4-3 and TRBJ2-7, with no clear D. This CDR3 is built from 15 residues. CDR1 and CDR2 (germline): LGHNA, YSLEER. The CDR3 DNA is TGCGCCAGCAGCCAAGATATAACTCTCTCCGACGAGCAGTACTTC. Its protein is CASSQDITLSDEQYF.

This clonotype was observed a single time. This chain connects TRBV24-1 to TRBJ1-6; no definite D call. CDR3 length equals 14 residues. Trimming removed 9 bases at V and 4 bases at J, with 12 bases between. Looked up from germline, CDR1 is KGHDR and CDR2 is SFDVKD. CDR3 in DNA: TGTGCCACCGAGGTTAGCAGATATAATTCACCCCTCCACTTT. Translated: CATEVSRYNSPLHF.

CDR3 sequence: CASSQDKGQGFYEQYF. CDR3 DNA sequence: TGCGCCAGCAGCCAAGATAAGGGACAGGGGTTTTACGAGCAGTACTTC. The chain combines TRBV4-3 with TRBJ2-7; 10 bases line up with TRBD1. Trimming cost V 0 bases and J 4 bases; bases outside gene matches: 6. Germline V lookup: CDR1 LGHNA, CDR2 YSLEER. This CDR3 contains 16 residues.

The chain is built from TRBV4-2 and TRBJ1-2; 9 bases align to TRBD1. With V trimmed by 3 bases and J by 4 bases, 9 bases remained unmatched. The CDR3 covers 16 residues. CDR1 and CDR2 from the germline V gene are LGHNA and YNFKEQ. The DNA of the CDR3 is TGTGCCAGCAGCCACGAGACGGACAGGGGAGGCTATGGCTACACCTTC. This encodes CASSHETDRGGYGYTF.

The CDR3 protein is CATSRDLSYEQFF. DNA of the CDR3: TGTGCCACCAGCAGAGATCTTAGTTACGAGCAGTTCTTC. The chain couples TRBV15 to TRBJ2-1, with D unresolved. This CDR3 comprises 13 residues. V was shortened by 0 bases and J by 10 bases, with 10 bases between the two germline ends. Germline loops: CDR1 LNHNV, CDR2 YYDKDF (reference sequence).

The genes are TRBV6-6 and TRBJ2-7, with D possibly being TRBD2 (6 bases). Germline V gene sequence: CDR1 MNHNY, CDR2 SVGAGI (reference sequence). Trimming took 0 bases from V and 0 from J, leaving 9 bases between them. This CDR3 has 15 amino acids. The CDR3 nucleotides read TGTGCCAGCAGTTACTCGGGGGGTGGCTCCTACGAGCAGTACTTC. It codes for CASSYSGGGSYEQYF.

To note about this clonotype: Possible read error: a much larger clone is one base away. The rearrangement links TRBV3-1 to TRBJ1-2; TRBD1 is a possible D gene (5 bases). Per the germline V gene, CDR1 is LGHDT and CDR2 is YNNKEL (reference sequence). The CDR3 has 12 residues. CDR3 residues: CASSQGTYSYTF. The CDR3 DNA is TGTGCCAGCAGCCAGGGGACCTATAGCTACACCTTC.

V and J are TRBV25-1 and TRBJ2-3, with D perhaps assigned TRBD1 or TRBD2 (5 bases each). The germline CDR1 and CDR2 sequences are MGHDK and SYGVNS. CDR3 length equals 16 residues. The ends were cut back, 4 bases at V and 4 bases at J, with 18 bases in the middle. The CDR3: CASSGGRLRLADTQYF. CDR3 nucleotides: TGTGCCAGCAGTGGGGGACGGCTGAGGTTAGCAGATACGCAGTATTTT. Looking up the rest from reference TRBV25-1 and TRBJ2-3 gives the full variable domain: EADIYQTPRYLVIGTGKKITLECSQTMGHDKMYWYQQDPGMELHLIHYSYGVNSTEKGDLSSESTVSRIRTEHFPLTLESARPSHTSQYLCASSGGRLRLADTQYFGPGTRLTVL.

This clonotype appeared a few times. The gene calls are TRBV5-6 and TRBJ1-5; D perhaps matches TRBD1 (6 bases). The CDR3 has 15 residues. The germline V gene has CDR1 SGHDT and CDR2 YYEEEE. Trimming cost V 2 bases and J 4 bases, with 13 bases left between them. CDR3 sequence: CASSFGGGLNQPQHF. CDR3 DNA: TGTGCCAGCAGCTTTGGAGGGGGGCTTAATCAGCCCCAGCATTTT.

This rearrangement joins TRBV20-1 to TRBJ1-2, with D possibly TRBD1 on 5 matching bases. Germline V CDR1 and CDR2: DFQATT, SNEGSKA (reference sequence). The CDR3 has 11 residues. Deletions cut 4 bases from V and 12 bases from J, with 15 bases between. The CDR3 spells CSAIDRPGHTF. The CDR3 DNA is TGCAGTGCTATCGACAGACCCGGCCACACCTTC.

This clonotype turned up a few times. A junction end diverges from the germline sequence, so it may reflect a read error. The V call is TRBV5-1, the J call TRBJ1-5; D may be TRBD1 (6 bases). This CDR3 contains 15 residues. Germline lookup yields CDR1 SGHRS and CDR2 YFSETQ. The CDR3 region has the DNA TGCGACAGCAGCTTGGCAGGGGCCAGCAATCAGCCCCAGCATTTT. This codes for CDSSLAGASNQPQHF. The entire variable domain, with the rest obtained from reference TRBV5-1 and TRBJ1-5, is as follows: KAGVTQTPRYLIKTRGQQVTLSCSPISGHRSVSWYQQTPGQGLQFLFEYFSETQRNKGNFPGRFSGRQFSNSRSEMNVSTLELGDSALYLCDSSLAGASNQPQHFGDGTRLSIL.

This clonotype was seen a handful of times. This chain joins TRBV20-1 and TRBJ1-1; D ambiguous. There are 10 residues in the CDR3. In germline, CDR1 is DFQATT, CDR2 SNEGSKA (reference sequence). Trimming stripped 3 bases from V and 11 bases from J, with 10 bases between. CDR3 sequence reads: CSARVKWAFF. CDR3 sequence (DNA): TGCAGTGCTAGGGTCAAGTGGGCTTTCTTT.